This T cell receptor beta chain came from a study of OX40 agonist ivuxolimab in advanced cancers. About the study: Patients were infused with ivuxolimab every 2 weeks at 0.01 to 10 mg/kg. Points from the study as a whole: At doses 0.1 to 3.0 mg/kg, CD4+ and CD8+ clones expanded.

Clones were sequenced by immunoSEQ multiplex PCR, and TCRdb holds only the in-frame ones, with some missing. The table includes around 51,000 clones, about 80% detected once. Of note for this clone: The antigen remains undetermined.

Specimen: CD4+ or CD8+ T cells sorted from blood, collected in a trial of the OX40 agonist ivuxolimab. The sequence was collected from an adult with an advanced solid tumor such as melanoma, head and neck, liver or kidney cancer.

The CDR3 bases are TGTGCTAGTGGTTTGGTAGATAGGGCAGGGGGCTTGGAGACCCAGTACTTC. Protein sequence: CASGLVDRAGGLETQYF. The chain joins TRBV12-5 to TRBJ2-5, with 8 bases that match TRBD1. Germline V gene data show CDR1 as LGHNT and CDR2 as FRNRAP. Germline trimming cut 0 bases from V and 5 bases from J; bases unmatched to any gene: 11. The CDR3 covers 17 residues. The complete variable domain, with remaining parts taken from reference TRBV12-5 and TRBJ2-5, reads DARVTQTPRHKVTEMGQEVTMRCQPILGHNTVFWYRQTMMQGLELLAYFRNRAPLDDSGMPKDRFSAEMPDATLATLKIQPSEPRDSAVYFCASGLVDRAGGLETQYFGPGTRLLVL.